This entry is about one TCR beta chain. This sample includes further DNA sequences coding for the same CDR3. This table comes from immunoSEQ multiplex PCR, and its TCRdb copy is limited to in-frame clones, with some not included. Of 95,000 to 110,000 clones listed, around 94% are singletons. These data originate in a study of T cell changes during pregnancy in multiple sclerosis. Between the trimmed V and J ends, which lost 5 bases and 5 bases, there was a span of 12 bases. The CDR3 sequence is 13 residues long. Germline assignment: CDR1 LNHDA and CDR2 SQIVND (reference sequence). The TCR originated in a female donor with multiple sclerosis, enrolled in a pregnancy study. Sample: peripheral blood, taken after pregnancy. The chain links TRBV19 to TRBJ1-1; D is uncertain. CDR3 nucleotide sequence: TGTGCCAGTAGTCTGGGGAGGAGGACTGAAGCTTTCTTT. Residues: CASSLGRRTEAFF.